A single sample is the source of the 20 T cell receptor beta chains below, sequenced in a study of STAT5B mutations in CD4+ large granular lymphocyte leukemia. Only in-frame clones appear in the TCRdb table, and some are missing; sequencing was by immunoSEQ multiplex PCR. In the table there are tens of thousands of clones, roughly 70% of which are singletons. Sequenced: CD4+ T cells from blood buffy coats. All receptors come from a human donor in good health.

This clone was picked up a small number of times. The J gene is TRBJ1-2, the V gene TRBV6-1; D possibly corresponds to TRBD1 (5 bases). Germline V gives CDR1 MNHNS, CDR2 SASEGT. The CDR3 is 17 amino acids. With 2 bases removed from V and 5 bases from J, the gap between germline ends came to 21 bases. The CDR3 region has the DNA TGTGCCAGCAGTGAATGGGGCAGGGAAATGTCTGGATATGGCTACACCTTC. Protein: CASSEWGREMSGYGYTF.

A few counts support this clone. V gene TRBV30 combines with J gene TRBJ1-1; tentative D call: TRBD1 (5 bases). Between the trimmed V and J ends, which lost 0 bases and 1 base, there was a span of 9 bases. Germline V gene data show CDR1 as GTSNPN and CDR2 as SVGIG (reference sequence). CDR3 length: 14 residues. CDR3 protein: CAWSVFRANTEAFF. CDR3 coding DNA: TGTGCCTGGAGTGTTTTCAGGGCGAACACTGAAGCTTTCTTT.

The CDR3 nucleotides are TGTGCCAGCAGCCAAGATCGGGGAGGCTACGAGCAGTACTTC. Its translation is CASSQDRGGYEQYF. V and J are TRBV4-2 and TRBJ2-7; tentatively, D is TRBD2 (6 bases). The CDR3 extends over 14 amino acids. V was trimmed by 0 bases and J by 3 bases, leaving 9 bases between them. The V gene's germline CDR1 is LGHNA and CDR2 YNFKEQ.

This rearrangement joins TRBV6-1 to TRBJ1-6; D is unresolved. The germline V gene encodes CDR1 MNHNS and CDR2 SASEGT. This CDR3 has 13 amino acids. V was trimmed by 6 bases and J by 7 bases, leaving 10 bases between them. CDR3 protein: CASRGNGNSPLHF. CDR3 DNA: TGTGCCAGCAGAGGAAACGGCAATTCACCCCTCCACTTT.

This clone was detected a few times. The chain is built from TRBV18 and TRBJ1-1; a possible D gene is TRBD1 (6 bases). Germline CDR1 KGHSH, CDR2 LQKENI. Trimming left V 1 base short and J 1 base short, with 10 bases between. CDR3 length equals 15 residues. CDR3 residues: CASSPRGGQNTEAFF. The CDR3, as DNA: TGTGCCAGCTCACCACGAGGGGGACAGAACACTGAAGCTTTCTTT.

The rearrangement links TRBV6-5 to TRBJ2-3; D ambiguous. CDR1 is MNHEY and CDR2 is SVGAGI in the germline V gene. V lost 5 bases, J lost 0 bases, and 12 bases lay in between. The CDR3 totals 15 residues. CDR3 loop: CASSPRRPSTDTQYF. Written as DNA, the CDR3 is TGTGCCAGCAGTCCGAGGCGACCTAGCACAGATACGCAGTATTTT.

The V and J genes are TRBV7-3 and TRBJ2-1; TRBD1 is a possible D gene (6 bases). Germline V gene sequence: CDR1 SGHTA, CDR2 FQGTGA. CDR3 length: 15 residues. With 4 bases removed from V and 3 bases from J, the gap between germline ends came to 13 bases. The CDR3 here is CASSSLGGNYNEQFF. CDR3 bases: TGTGCCAGCAGCTCACTAGGGGGAAACTACAATGAGCAGTTCTTC. The full variable domain, rest sourced from reference TRBV7-3 and TRBJ2-1, is GAGVSQTPSNKVTEKGKYVELRCDPISGHTALYWYRQSLGQGPEFLIYFQGTGAADDSGLPNDRFFAVRPEGSVSTLKIQRTERGDSAVYLCASSSLGGNYNEQFFGPGTRLTVL.

The chain recombines TRBV9 with TRBJ1-3, with D possibly being TRBD1 (5 bases). V gave up 3 bases and J gave up 0 bases, with 13 bases separating them. The CDR3 extends over 16 amino acids. The germline CDR1 and CDR2 sequences are SGDLS and YYNGEE. In nucleotides, the CDR3 is TGTGCCAGCAGCGACGGGACGGGCCTCTCTGGAAACACCATATATTTT. Translated, it gives CASSDGTGLSGNTIYF.

This rearrangement joins TRBV4-1 to TRBJ2-7, with D tentatively TRBD1 (5 bases). Germline-derived CDR1 and CDR2 are MGHRA and YSYEKL. V shed 3 bases and J shed 0 bases, with 9 bases lying between them. The CDR3 sequence is 14 residues long. CDR3 in amino acids: CASSHPDTSYEQYF. The CDR3 DNA follows: TGCGCCAGCAGCCATCCGGACACCTCCTACGAGCAGTACTTC.

The gene calls are TRBV7-2 and TRBJ2-5; D is unclear. From germline, CDR1 is SGHTA and CDR2 FQGNSA. Trimming removed 5 bases from V and 4 bases from J, with 11 bases in between. The CDR3 is 13 amino acids. The CDR3 loop reads CASSPHPRETQYF. In DNA, the CDR3 is TGTGCCAGCAGCCCCCATCCGCGAGAGACCCAGTACTTC. Complete variable domain (other parts from reference TRBV7-2 and TRBJ2-5): GAGVSQSPSNKVTEKGKDVELRCDPISGHTALYWYRQSLGQGLEFLIYFQGNSAPDKSGLPSDRFSAERTGGSVSTLTIQRTQQEDSAVYLCASSPHPRETQYFGPGTRLLVL.

The CDR3 DNA is TGCGCCAGCAGCTTGGCCGGGGGGGGCACAGATACGCAGTATTTT. It codes for CASSLAGGGTDTQYF. The chain uses TRBV5-1 and TRBJ2-3; 8 nucleotides match TRBD2. The junction had 1 base not matched to a gene; V was cut back by 0 bases and J by 1 base. Germline-derived CDR1 and CDR2 are SGHRS and YFSETQ. There are 15 residues in the CDR3.

In this sample, this clone turned up once. The chain joins TRBV5-6 to TRBJ1-1; 7 bases agree with TRBD1. Germline V gene lookup returns CDR1 SGHDT and CDR2 YYEEEE. CDR3 size: 14 residues. Unmatched junction bases numbered 2, after V lost 2 bases and J lost 1 base. The CDR3 DNA follows: TGTGCCAGCAGCTTCCGGGACAGGAACACTGAAGCTTTCTTT. Its protein product is CASSFRDRNTEAFF.

The V gene is TRBV2, the J gene TRBJ2-5; possible D gene TRBD1, 6 bases. The length of the CDR3 is 12 residues. Germline V gives CDR1 SNHLY, CDR2 FYNNEI. Trimming stripped 6 bases from V and 1 base from J, with 6 bases between. The CDR3: CASRQGQETQYF. CDR3 DNA: TGTGCCAGCAGACAGGGCCAAGAGACCCAGTACTTC.

The rearrangement uses TRBV9 and TRBJ2-1, with 8 bases fitting TRBD2. Germline lookup yields CDR1 SGDLS and CDR2 YYNGEE. The CDR3 sequence is 18 residues long. Trimming at V came to 3 bases and at J to 5 bases, leaving 16 bases not matched to a gene. In DNA form, the CDR3 reads TGTGCCAGCAGCGCCTCCACGGGGGGGCGCGGCCAGCACAATGAGCAGTTCTTC. Protein sequence: CASSASTGGRGQHNEQFF.

The chain recombines TRBV4-3 with TRBJ1-1; D remains unclear. CDR3 length equals 15 residues. CDR1 and CDR2 (germline): LGHNA, YSLEER. Trimming removed 1 base from V and 0 bases from J, with 9 bases in between. Here the CDR3 DNA reads TGCGCCAGCAGCCAAGTGTTGAGGATGAACACTGAAGCTTTCTTT. This codes for CASSQVLRMNTEAFF.

This clone was picked up one time. The genes are TRBV19 and TRBJ2-7, with TRBD1 matching over 10 bases. V trimming: 6 bases; J trimming: 5 bases; junction bases outside the gene matches: 4. CDR3 size: 13 residues. Germline V lookup: CDR1 LNHDA, CDR2 SQIVND (reference sequence). CDR3 sequence (DNA): TGTGCCAGTAGAAGGACAGGGGGGGACGAGCAGTACTTC. Translating gives CASRRTGGDEQYF.

The chain joins TRBV5-1 to TRBJ2-5, with no clear D. Germline assignment: CDR1 SGHRS and CDR2 YFSETQ. The CDR3 is made up of 11 amino acids. Between the trimmed V and J ends, which lost 0 bases and 3 bases, there was a span of 0 bases. CDR3 sequence reads: CASSLEETQYF. DNA for the CDR3: TGCGCCAGCAGCTTGGAAGAGACCCAGTACTTC.

This clone was detected only a few times. This CDR3 reads CASSQEQNQPQHF. For the CDR3, the DNA is TGCGCCAGCAGCCAAGAACAGAATCAGCCCCAGCATTTT. The rearrangement links TRBV4-1 to TRBJ1-5; D is unclear. Per the germline V gene, CDR1 is MGHRA and CDR2 is YSYEKL. The CDR3 is 13 amino acids. Trimming pared 0 bases from V and 4 bases from J, leaving 4 bases between.

The V call is TRBV7-2, the J call TRBJ2-2; TRBD2 agrees at 12 bases. CDR1 is SGHTA and CDR2 is FQGNSA in the germline V gene. The length of the CDR3 is 15 residues. Germline trimming cut 5 bases from V and 8 bases from J; bases unmatched to any gene: 6. The CDR3 DNA sequence: TGTGCCAGCAGCCCGAGGACTAGCGGGGCGGGGGAGCTGTTTTTT. This codes for CASSPRTSGAGELFF.

This clone appeared a few times. This rearrangement joins TRBV9 to TRBJ2-2; D gene uncertain. The CDR3 consists of 14 residues. Germline-derived CDR1 and CDR2 are SGDLS and YYNGEE. Trimming removed 0 bases from V and 1 base from J, with 4 bases in between. CDR3 sequence: CASSVGQNTGELFF. The CDR3 region has the DNA TGTGCCAGCAGCGTAGGTCAGAACACCGGGGAGCTGTTTTTT.